These T cell receptor beta chains were read from a single sample in a study of cytomegalovirus exposure and HLA in healthy donors. The repertoire was sequenced with immunoSEQ multiplex PCR; TCRdb's copy has only in-frame clones and lacks some. This sample yields about 160,000 clones, of which 85% to 90% are seen a single time; 4% to 4.5% belongs to the top ten. The sequencing sample was made of PBMCs. All receptors derive from a young man in good health and CMV-seropositive. Both conserved end residues are part of each CDR3. The D gene is left open where the match is weak. Where a row states a size, it is once, few, many or the class of an expanded clone; other rows omit it.

clone_size,v_call,j_call,d_call,cdr3_aa,cdr3_nt
.,TRBV9,TRBJ2-2,TRBD2,CASSALSLAVNTGELFF,TGTGCCAGCAGCGCCCTATCGCTAGCGGTGAACACCGGGGAGCTGTTTTTT
.,TRBV4-1,TRBJ2-7,TRBD2,CASSQGDTAGVHEQYF,TGCGCCAGCAGCCAAGGAGATACAGCGGGAGTACACGAGCAGTACTTC
.,TRBV5-1,TRBJ2-3,.,CASSLGREGDTQYF,TGCGCCAGCAGCTTGGGGCGGGAAGGGGATACGCAGTATTTT
once,TRBV6-5,TRBJ2-7,.,CASRPPLAGSYEQYF,TGTGCCAGCAGGCCTCCCCTGGCAGGGTCGTACGAGCAGTACTTC
.,TRBV2,TRBJ2-7,TRBD2,CASSAAGASYEQYF,TGTGCCAGCAGTGCCGCGGGAGCTTCCTACGAGCAGTACTTC
few,TRBV9,TRBJ1-4,.,CASSVSTGLNEKLFF,TGTGCCAGCAGCGTATCGACAGGCCTTAATGAAAAACTGTTTTTT
.,TRBV11-2,TRBJ2-5,.,CASSLSRQETQYF,TGTGCCAGCAGCTTATCCAGGCAAGAGACCCAGTACTTC
.,TRBV7-9,TRBJ2-7,.,CASSLSGSYEQYF,TGTGCCAGCAGCTTAAGCGGATCCTACGAGCAGTACTTC
.,TRBV18,TRBJ1-1,TRBD1,CASSPRQGEGEAFF,TGTGCCAGCTCCCCTAGACAGGGGGAGGGTGAAGCTTTCTTT
.,TRBV6-6,TRBJ2-3,.,CASQFEGASTDTQYF,TGTGCCAGCCAGTTTGAGGGTGCTAGCACAGATACGCAGTATTTT
.,TRBV11-3,TRBJ2-5,.,CASSPRTGRVETQYF,TGTGCCAGCAGCCCCAGGACAGGGAGGGTTGAGACCCAGTACTTC
.,TRBV20-1,TRBJ1-1,.,CSATQNTEAFF,TGCAGTGCTACACAGAACACTGAAGCTTTCTTT
.,TRBV7-8,TRBJ2-5,TRBD2,CASSLTASGIQETQYF,TGTGCCAGCAGTCTCACGGCTAGCGGGATACAAGAGACCCAGTACTTC
.,TRBV6-1,TRBJ2-3,TRBD1,CASSEAKGQFPDTQYF,TGTGCCAGCAGTGAAGCGAAGGGACAGTTCCCAGATACGCAGTATTTT
.,TRBV6-5,TRBJ1-5,.,CASSGSWSNQPQHF,TGTGCCAGCAGTGGGAGTTGGAGCAATCAGCCCCAGCATTTT
.,TRBV10-2,TRBJ2-1,.,CASRTSRAYEQFF,TGCGCCAGCAGAACTAGCAGGGCCTATGAGCAGTTCTTC
.,TRBV7-6,TRBJ2-7,.,CASSLATGGYEQYF,TGTGCCAGCAGCTTAGCCACCGGGGGCTACGAGCAGTACTTC
.,TRBV28,TRBJ1-2,TRBD1,CASTPTGQVYGYTF,TGTGCCAGCACCCCTACGGGACAGGTCTATGGCTACACCTTC
.,TRBV9,TRBJ2-5,TRBD1,CASSVGRTGQETQYF,TGTGCCAGCAGCGTAGGTAGGACAGGGCAAGAGACCCAGTACTTC
.,TRBV19,TRBJ1-2,.,CASSITGANYGYTF,TGTGCCAGTAGTATTACAGGAGCTAACTATGGCTACACCTTC
.,TRBV6-1,TRBJ1-5,TRBD1,CASTRTGIDQPQHF,TGTGCCAGCACCAGGACAGGGATTGATCAGCCCCAGCATTTT
.,TRBV12-5,TRBJ2-1,TRBD2,CASGPPGLAVPSYNNEQFF,TGTGCTAGTGGGCCTCCGGGACTAGCGGTCCCTTCCTACAATAATGAGCAGTTCTTC
.,TRBV6-1,TRBJ2-1,.,CASSTTAGNEQFF,TGTGCCAGCAGTACCACAGCGGGCAATGAGCAGTTCTTC
.,TRBV2,TRBJ2-3,TRBD2,CASSGSGRGLDTQYF,TGTGCCAGCAGTGGAAGCGGGAGAGGATTAGATACGCAGTATTTT
.,TRBV28,TRBJ1-2,TRBD1,CASSLGQRYGYTF,TGTGCCAGCAGTTTGGGACAGCGCTATGGCTACACCTTC
.,TRBV19,TRBJ2-7,.,CASSLHNEQYF,TGTGCCAGTAGTCTGCACAACGAGCAGTACTTC
once,TRBV7-2,TRBJ2-7,TRBD1,CASSRGQGGEQYF,TGTGCCAGCAGCCGTGGACAGGGTGGCGAGCAGTACTTC
.,TRBV19,TRBJ2-1,.,CASSISGGGGKGNNEQFF,TGTGCCAGTAGTATCAGTGGAGGTGGCGGGAAGGGAAACAATGAGCAGTTCTTC
.,TRBV30,TRBJ2-7,TRBD2,CAWSVSGSSYEQYF,TGTGCCTGGAGTGTTAGCGGGAGCTCCTACGAGCAGTACTTC